This T cell receptor (beta chain) was found in a study of Graves' ophthalmopathy and Graves' hyperthyroidism. Trimming took 5 bases from V and 1 from J, leaving 9 bases between them. Looked up from germline, CDR1 is SEHNR and CDR2 is FQNEAQ (reference sequence). The CDR3 covers 15 residues. Amplified TCR beta CDR3 regions were obtained using RNA transcripts as template. Amplification began with first-round RT-PCR using HTBI primers, then second-round multiplex PCR was performed. Each CDR3 protein is one row after TCRdb ran MiXCR on the multiplex PCR reads. The sample includes hundreds of thousands of distinct CDR3 sequences, roughly 39% seen only once; the top ten take more than 2.5%. This clonotype showed up just a few times.

Source material: peripheral blood. The sequence was collected from an adult man with Graves' ophthalmopathy. The rearrangement joins TRBV7-9 to TRBJ2-6; D call uncertain. The CDR3 nucleotides read TGTGCCAGCAGCCCAGAGAGTTCTGGGGCCAACGTCCTGACTTTC. It is translated as CASSPESSGANVLTF.